The 15 T cell receptor beta chains below come from one sample, sequenced in a study of regulatory T cells. Antigens for these TCRs are unknown. Findings and limits, study-wide: Hydrophobic residues at CDR3 positions 6 and 7 were enriched in conventional CD4+ T cells of CD3G-deficient patients.

The primer mix had 52 TRBV and 13 TRBJ primers. Assay used: immunoSEQ multiplex PCR; TCRdb lists only in-frame clones, some missing. The table lists some 38,000 clones, roughly 90% of them singletons. The sample was conventional CD4+ T cells sorted from blood. The receptors were sampled from a person between 18 and 30 years old with CD3G deficiency.

The genes are TRBV28 and TRBJ2-7; D is perhaps TRBD1 (6 bases). V gave up 1 base and J gave up 6 bases, with 10 bases separating them. Germline lookup yields CDR1 MDHEN and CDR2 SYDVKM. This CDR3 has 13 amino acids. The CDR3 sequence is CASSLYRAGEQYF. The CDR3 nucleotides read TGTGCCAGCAGTTTATACAGGGCAGGCGAGCAGTACTTC.

About this clone: The junction does not match germline at one end; this may be a read error. Other DNA sequences in the sample encode the same CDR3. The chain links TRBV28 to TRBJ2-7; maybe TRBD1 (6 bases). Germline V CDR1 and CDR2: MDHEN, SYDVKM. The CDR3 consists of 14 residues. As DNA, the CDR3 is TGTGCCAGCAGTCCTACAGGGACGCCCTACGAGCAGTATTTC. Its translation is CASSPTGTPYEQYF.

This clone was counted only a few times. The chain carries TRBV28 and TRBJ1-5; 7 positions agree with TRBD1. V lost 7 bases to trimming and J lost 3 bases; unmatched junction nucleotides: 6. CDR3 size: 14 residues. Germline lookup yields CDR1 MDHEN and CDR2 SYDVKM. The CDR3, as DNA: TGTGCCAGCAAGAAAGGGGGCCCCAATCAGCCCCAGCATTTT. Its protein product is CASKKGGPNQPQHF.

The V call is TRBV28, the J call TRBJ2-2; D is possibly TRBD1 (6 bases). The CDR3 consists of 16 residues. From germline, CDR1 is MDHEN and CDR2 SYDVKM. Trimming took 5 bases from V and 2 from J, leaving 15 bases between them. CDR3 amino acids: CASSPWGLHNTGELFF. CDR3 coding DNA: TGTGCCAGCAGTCCCTGGGGGCTACACAACACCGGGGAGCTGTTTTTT.

This chain connects TRBV6-6 to TRBJ2-5, with 11 bases lining up with TRBD1. Trimming at V came to 2 bases and at J to 4 bases, leaving 3 bases not matched to a gene. Germline V lookup: CDR1 MNHNY, CDR2 SVGAGI (reference sequence). This CDR3 is 15 amino acids long. The chain's CDR3 is CASSYPGQGVETQYF. The CDR3 bases are TGTGCCAGCAGTTACCCGGGACAGGGGGTAGAGACCCAGTACTTC.

The V and J genes are TRBV30 and TRBJ2-5; 12 nucleotides align to TRBD2. CDR3 length: 13 amino acids. Germline V gene lookup returns CDR1 GTSNPN and CDR2 SVGIG (reference sequence). J gave up 4 bases and V 3 bases, and 0 bases lay outside the gene matches. The CDR3 reads CAWRGLAGETQYF. CDR3 nucleotide sequence: TGTGCCTGGAGGGGACTAGCGGGAGAGACCCAGTACTTC. The complete variable domain, with remaining parts taken from reference TRBV30 and TRBJ2-5, reads SQTIHQWPATLVQPVGSPLSLECTVEGTSNPNLYWYRQAAGRGLQLLFYSVGIGQISSEVPQNLSASRPQDRQFILSSKKLLLSDSGFYLCAWRGLAGETQYFGPGTRLLVL.

This chain uses TRBV7-9 with TRBJ2-3; 7 bases are a match to TRBD2. Germline V gene sequence: CDR1 SEHNR, CDR2 FQNEAQ (reference sequence). The trim removed 5 bases at V and 2 bases at J, leaving 7 bases unmatched. The CDR3 sequence is 15 residues long. CDR3 DNA: TGTGCCAGCAGCCACCCCGGGACTAACACAGATACGCAGTATTTT. The encoded protein is CASSHPGTNTDTQYF.

The rearrangement links TRBV28 to TRBJ2-7; D is perhaps TRBD1 or TRBD2 (5 bases each). V was clipped by 3 bases and J by 4 bases, with 13 bases between them. Per the germline V gene, CDR1 is MDHEN and CDR2 is SYDVKM. The CDR3 is made up of 14 amino acids. CDR3 residues: CASSLGDRGYEQYF. The DNA for the CDR3 is TGTGCCAGCAGTTTGGGAGACAGAGGGTACGAGCAGTACTTC.

The chain employs TRBV11-3 and TRBJ2-1; D gene uncertain. Germline lookup yields CDR1 SGHNT and CDR2 YENEEA. The V end was cut by 6 bases, the J end by 7 bases, with 25 bases between. The CDR3 contains 17 residues. CDR3 coding DNA: TGTGCCAGCAGTGGACGTATGGGAACCGCTCAAGGGAATGAGCAGTTCTTC. Its protein product is CASSGRMGTAQGNEQFF. Combining the CDR3 with reference TRBV11-3 and TRBJ2-1 gives the whole variable domain EAGVVQSPRYKIIEKKQPVAFWCNPISGHNTLYWYLQNLGQGPELLIRYENEEAVDDSQLPKDRFSAERLKGVDSTLKIQPAELGDSAVYLCASSGRMGTAQGNEQFFGPGTRLTVL.

The chain employs TRBV11-2 and TRBJ1-1; D uncertain. The CDR3 consists of 13 residues. Germline CDR1 and CDR2: SGHAT and FQNNGV. Trimming took 3 bases from V and 0 from J, leaving 5 bases between them. The CDR3 sequence: CASSLALNTEAFF. CDR3 bases: TGTGCCAGCAGCTTGGCCCTGAACACTGAAGCTTTCTTT.

The chain couples TRBV19 to TRBJ2-5; D gene ambiguous. The V gene's germline CDR1 is LNHDA and CDR2 SQIVND (reference sequence). With 6 bases removed from V and 2 bases from J, the gap between germline ends came to 13 bases. This CDR3 region has 14 residues. The CDR3 nucleotides are TGTGCCAGTAGCCCCGGGCCCTTACAAGAGACCCAGTACTTC. This encodes CASSPGPLQETQYF.

The count of this clone is one. The chain links TRBV7-9 to TRBJ2-1; D remains ambiguous. Trimming stripped 5 bases from V and 9 bases from J, with 14 bases between. CDR1 is SEHNR, CDR2 FQNEAQ, per germline (reference sequence). The length of the CDR3 is 13 residues. CDR3 in DNA: TGTGCCAGCAGCCCCGAGACTTGGGGTGAGCAGTTCTTC. It encodes CASSPETWGEQFF.

This CDR3 is CASRLGGPNTGELFF. The CDR3, as DNA: TGCGCCAGCAGACTAGGGGGGCCGAACACCGGGGAGCTGTTTTTT. This chain links TRBV5-1 with TRBJ2-2, with D perhaps being TRBD1 or TRBD2 (6 bases each). Germline assignment: CDR1 SGHRS and CDR2 YFSETQ. V lost 5 bases, J lost 0 bases, and 11 bases lay in between. This CDR3 has 15 amino acids.

The chain uses TRBV6-1 and TRBJ2-7, with 10 nucleotides matching TRBD2. Germline CDR1 reads MNHNS; CDR2 reads SASEGT. The J segment lost 4 bases and the V segment lost 3 bases, leaving 6 bases of the junction unmatched. This CDR3 contains 15 residues. The CDR3 region has the DNA TGTGCCAGCAGTGATCAGACTAGCGGGCGGTACGAGCAGTACTTC. Its translation is CASSDQTSGRYEQYF.

The J gene is TRBJ2-3, the V gene TRBV30; TRBD1 aligns across 9 bases. The CDR3 covers 14 residues. The junction had 3 bases not matched to a gene; V was cut back by 0 bases and J by 5 bases. The germline gives CDR1 GTSNPN, CDR2 SVGIG (reference sequence). CDR3 nucleotide sequence: TGTGCCTGGAGTGTAGGGACAGGGTTAGATACGCAGTATTTT. It encodes CAWSVGTGLDTQYF.